These T cell receptor beta chains were read from a single sample in a study of shared clonotypes between healthy human individuals. TCRdb's copy holds only in-frame clones and misses some; the assay was immunoSEQ multiplex PCR. The sample includes fewer than 1.4 million clones, 75% to 85% of them seen just once. Sequencing was done on a sample of memory CD4+ T cells from PBMCs. These receptors all stem from a man aged 18 to 30 in good health. Some clones in this sample may be carry-over from other donors' samples. Both conserved end residues are part of each CDR3. The D gene is left open where the match is weak. Some rows have no size entry. The others give once, few or many, or a class for an expanded clone.

d_call clone_size j_call v_call cdr3_nt cdr3_aa
TRBD2 . TRBJ2-5 TRBV5-1 TGCGCCAGCAGCCGGGCGGCGGGAGTCCAAGAGACCCAGTACTTC CASSRAAGVQETQYF
TRBD1 . TRBJ2-5 TRBV6-5 TGTGCCAGCAGCCGACAGGGAGTCAGAGAGACCCAGTACTTC CASSRQGVRETQYF
. . TRBJ1-3 TRBV7-9 TGTGCCAGCAGCTTAGGGGAAGGGTCTGGAAACACCATATATTTT CASSLGEGSGNTIYF
. . TRBJ2-3 TRBV5-1 TGCGCCAGCAGCTTGTTCACGTCCACAGATACGCAGTATTTT CASSLFTSTDTQYF
. . TRBJ2-3 TRBV5-4 TGTGCCAGCAGCCCTTGGGACACCGCTAGCACAGATACGCAGTATTTT CASSPWDTASTDTQYF
TRBD2 . TRBJ2-5 TRBV4-1 TGCGCCAGCAGCCCCCCTAGCGGGAGGCTCGAGACCCAGTACTTC CASSPPSGRLETQYF
. . TRBJ1-1 TRBV4-1 TGCGCCAGCAGCCAAGAACTGGGTAGGTCTCTGAACACTGAAGCTTTCTTT CASSQELGRSLNTEAFF
TRBD1 . TRBJ1-5 TRBV7-2 TGTGCCAGCAGCTTAGGCAGACAGGGGGCATATCAGCCCCAGCATTTT CASSLGRQGAYQPQHF
TRBD2 . TRBJ2-1 TRBV28 TGTGCCAGCAGTTCCGTCGGGGGAACGGGAGGGTTACACAATGAGCAGTTCTTC CASSSVGGTGGLHNEQFF
. . TRBJ1-1 TRBV5-1 TGCGCCAGCAGCTTAGGGGAGGGATGGTGGACTGAAGCTTTCTTT CASSLGEGWWTEAFF
TRBD1 many TRBJ2-7 TRBV5-4 TGTGCCAGCAGCGCTGGACAGGAGATCTACGAGCAGTACTTC CASSAGQEIYEQYF
TRBD2 . TRBJ2-1 TRBV7-3 TGTGCCAGCAGCTTTAATGGGGCGGGAGGGTTAAATGAGCAGTTCTTC CASSFNGAGGLNEQFF
TRBD1 . TRBJ1-5 TRBV18 TGTGCCAGCTCGGACAGGGGTCAGCCCCAGCATTTT CASSDRGQPQHF
. . TRBJ2-5 TRBV2 TGTGCCAGCAGTGTCGACGGACCCCAAGAGACCCAGTACTTC CASSVDGPQETQYF
. . TRBJ2-7 TRBV25-1 TGTGCCAGCCGACCCGGCGGGCCCAGCTCCTACGAGCAGTACTTC CASRPGGPSSYEQYF
TRBD1 . TRBJ2-7 TRBV6-1 TGTGCCAGCAGTGAAGTCCGCCACAGGGGATCCTACGAGCAGTACTTC CASSEVRHRGSYEQYF
TRBD2 . TRBJ2-7 TRBV6-1 TGTGCCAGCAGGGGACTAGCGGGTCGAACCTACGAGCAGTACTTC CASRGLAGRTYEQYF
TRBD1 once TRBJ1-1 TRBV5-1 TGCGCCAGCAGCGTAACAGGGGAGAACACTGAAGCTTTCTTT CASSVTGENTEAFF
TRBD2 . TRBJ2-7 TRBV5-6 TGTGCCAGCAGCTTCGGGACTAGCGGAGCCTACGAGCAGTACTTC CASSFGTSGAYEQYF
. . TRBJ1-4 TRBV5-5 TGTGCCAGCAGCTCCGCCGGGGCCGGAGAAAAACTGTTTTTT CASSSAGAGEKLFF
. . TRBJ2-3 TRBV7-9 TGTGCCAGCAGCCCCGGGACGGCTGGCACAGATACGCAGTATTTT CASSPGTAGTDTQYF
. . TRBJ2-2 TRBV29-1 TGCAGCGTTGTCAGAGGGTCGAACACCGGGGAGCTGTTTTTT CSVVRGSNTGELFF
. . TRBJ2-3 TRBV7-2 TGTGCCAGCAGCTTACGGTTGTGGGATTCTAGCACAGATACGCAGTATTTT CASSLRLWDSSTDTQYF
TRBD1 . TRBJ1-2 TRBV18 TGTGCCAGCTCACCGACAGGGGTGCGGGGCTACACCTTC CASSPTGVRGYTF